This TCR beta chain was profiled in a study of blood T cell repertoires in COVID-19. Study details: Whether acute or convalescent, the COVID-19 samples came from the United States, Italy and Spain. T cells, B-cell-depleted T cells, or PBMCs provided the cDNA or gDNA that served as material.

Original data processing: Reference gene primer amplification yielded estimated nucleated cell counts. Sequencing used immunoSEQ multiplex PCR; TCRdb keeps in-frame clones, though not all of them. V, J and clone size are taken as reported in that table, and D and trimming were inferred from the DNA itself. The table has 50,000 to 60,000 clones, roughly 80% seen once. Followed over time, Seattle patients had been enrolled while infection was active. This CDR3 region has 12 residues. V lost 3 bases and J 12 bases, leaving 9 bases between the germline ends. CDR1 and CDR2 from the germline V gene are MNHEY and SMNVEV (reference sequence).

The clonotype was recovered from a man aged 80 or over with COVID-19, enrolled during active disease. The chain combines TRBV27 with TRBJ1-6; the D gene is possibly TRBD1 (5 bases). Sequencing was done on a sample of peripheral blood. CDR3 loop: CASSFQGGPLHF. The DNA of the CDR3 is TGTGCCAGCAGTTTCCAGGGCGGACCCCTCCACTTT.